This T cell receptor beta chain was identified in a study of CD4+ T cells in melanoma. Some clones are missing from TCRdb's copy, which holds only in-frame ones; the method was immunoSEQ multiplex PCR. The sample has about 14,000 clones; under 80% are singletons. CDR3 length equals 15 residues. CDR1 and CDR2 from the germline V gene are SGHRS and YFSETQ. V lost 0 bases and J lost 5; bases outside the gene matches: 6. Sequencing was performed on cells from a culture (not recorded whether cultured in vitro). The rearrangement joins TRBV5-1 to TRBJ1-1; the match to TRBD1 covers 8 bases. This TCR came from a human donor with melanoma. CDR3 nucleotides: TGCGCCAGCAGCTTGGGGACAGGGTGGAGAACTGAAGCTTTCTTT. Translation: CASSLGTGWRTEAFF.